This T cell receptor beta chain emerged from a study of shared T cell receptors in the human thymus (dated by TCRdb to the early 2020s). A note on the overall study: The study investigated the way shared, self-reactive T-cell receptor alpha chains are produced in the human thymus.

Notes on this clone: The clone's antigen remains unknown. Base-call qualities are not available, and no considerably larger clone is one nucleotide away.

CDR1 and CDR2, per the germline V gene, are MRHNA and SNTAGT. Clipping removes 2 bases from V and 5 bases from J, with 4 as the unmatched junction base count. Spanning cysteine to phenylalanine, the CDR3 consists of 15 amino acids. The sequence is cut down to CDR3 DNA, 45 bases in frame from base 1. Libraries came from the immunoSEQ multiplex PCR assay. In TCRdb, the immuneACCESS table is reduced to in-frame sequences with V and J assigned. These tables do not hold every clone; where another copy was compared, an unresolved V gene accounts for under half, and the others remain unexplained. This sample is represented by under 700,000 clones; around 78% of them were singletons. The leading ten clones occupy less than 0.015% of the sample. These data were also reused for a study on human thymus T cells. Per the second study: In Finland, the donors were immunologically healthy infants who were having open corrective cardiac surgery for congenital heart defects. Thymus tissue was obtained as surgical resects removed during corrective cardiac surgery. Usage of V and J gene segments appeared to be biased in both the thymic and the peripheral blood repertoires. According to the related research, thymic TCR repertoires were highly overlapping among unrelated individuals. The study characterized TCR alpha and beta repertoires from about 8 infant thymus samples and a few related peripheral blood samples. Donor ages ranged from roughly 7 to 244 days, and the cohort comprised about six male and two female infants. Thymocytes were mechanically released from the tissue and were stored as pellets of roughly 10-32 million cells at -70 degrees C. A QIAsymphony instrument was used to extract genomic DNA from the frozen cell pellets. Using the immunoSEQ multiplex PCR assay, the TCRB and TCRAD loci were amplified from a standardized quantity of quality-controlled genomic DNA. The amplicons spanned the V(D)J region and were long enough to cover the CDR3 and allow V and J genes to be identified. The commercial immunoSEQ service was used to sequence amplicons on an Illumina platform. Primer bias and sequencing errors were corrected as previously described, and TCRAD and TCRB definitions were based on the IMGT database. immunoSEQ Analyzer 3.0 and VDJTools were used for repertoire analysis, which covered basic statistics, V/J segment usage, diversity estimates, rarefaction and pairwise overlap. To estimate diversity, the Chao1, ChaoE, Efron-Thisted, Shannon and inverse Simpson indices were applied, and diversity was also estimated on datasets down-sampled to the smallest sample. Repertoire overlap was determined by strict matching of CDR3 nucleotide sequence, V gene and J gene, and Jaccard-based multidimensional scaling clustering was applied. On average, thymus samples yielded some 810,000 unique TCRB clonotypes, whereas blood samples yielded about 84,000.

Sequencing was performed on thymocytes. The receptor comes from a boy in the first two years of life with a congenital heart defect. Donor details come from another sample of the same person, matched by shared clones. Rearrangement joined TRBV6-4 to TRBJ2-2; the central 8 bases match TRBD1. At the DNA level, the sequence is TGTGCCAGCAGTGACACCGGACAGGGAACCGGGGAGCTGTTTTTT. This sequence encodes CASSDTGQGTGELFF.